These 17 T cell receptor beta chains were sequenced from one sample in a study of early T cells in non-severe SARS-CoV-2 infection. TCRdb redid the calling of the 5' RACE reads with MiXCR, one entry per CDR3 protein. This sample has around 77,000 distinct CDR3 sequences; about 5% occur once, and the top ten carry under 8%. Source: whole blood, taken at baseline. The receptor source for this set is an adult who was a healthcare worker with PCR-confirmed SARS-CoV-2 infection or an uninfected control (not recorded which).

The sample holds many counts of this clonotype. V is TRBV27 and J is TRBJ1-1; perhaps TRBD1 as D (5 bases). Germline lookup yields CDR1 MNHEY and CDR2 SMNVEV (reference sequence). With 3 bases removed from V and 0 bases from J, the gap between germline ends came to 8 bases. This CDR3 is built from 14 residues. The CDR3 DNA follows: TGTGCCAGCAGTTTGGGGGGGATGAACACTGAAGCTTTCTTT. Translating it yields CASSLGGMNTEAFF.

This clonotype was counted ten times or more. The chain links TRBV20-1 to TRBJ2-5, with D possibly matching TRBD1 (6 bases). This CDR3 has 11 residues. The germline CDR1 and CDR2 sequences are DFQATT and SNEGSKA (reference sequence). Trimming removed 7 bases at V and 2 bases at J, with 8 bases between. The CDR3 here is CSGQGQETQYF. DNA for the CDR3: TGCAGTGGCCAGGGGCAAGAGACCCAGTACTTC.

V gene TRBV11-1 combines with J gene TRBJ2-7; D uncertain. V shed 0 bases and J shed 2 bases, with 8 bases lying between them. CDR1 and CDR2 (germline): SGHAT, FQDESV (reference sequence). The CDR3 runs 14 residues. In DNA, the CDR3 is TGTGCCAGCAGCTTAGCCGGTCTCACCTACGAGCAGTACTTC. It yields the protein CASSLAGLTYEQYF.

This clonotype was picked up many times. The rearrangement links TRBV11-3 to TRBJ2-1; the match to TRBD1 covers 7 bases. Germline lookup yields CDR1 SGHNT and CDR2 YENEEA. Trimming cost V 5 bases and J 0 bases; bases outside gene matches: 10. The CDR3 loop spans 17 amino acids. The CDR3 region is CASSTRLRGSSYNEQFF. The DNA for the CDR3 is TGTGCCAGCAGCACCCGACTCAGGGGGAGCTCCTACAATGAGCAGTTCTTC. The variable domain in full, completed from reference TRBV11-3 and TRBJ2-1, reads EAGVVQSPRYKIIEKKQPVAFWCNPISGHNTLYWYLQNLGQGPELLIRYENEEAVDDSQLPKDRFSAERLKGVDSTLKIQPAELGDSAVYLCASSTRLRGSSYNEQFFGPGTRLTVL.

This clonotype was observed many times. The rearrangement links TRBV5-5 to TRBJ2-3; 9 nucleotides align to TRBD2. Germline V CDR1 and CDR2: SGHKS, YYEKEE (reference sequence). Germline trimming cut 4 bases from V and 0 bases from J; bases unmatched to any gene: 18. The CDR3 runs to 20 residues. In DNA form, the CDR3 reads TGTGCCAGCAGCGGAAATAGCGGGAGAGGTTATGAAAGGAGCACAGATACGCAGTATTTT. Translating it yields CASSGNSGRGYERSTDTQYF.

The chain has TRBV28 and TRBJ1-2; maybe TRBD1 (6 bases). The CDR3 covers 12 residues. Trimming removed 8 bases from V and 6 bases from J, with 13 bases in between. Per the germline V gene, CDR1 is MDHEN and CDR2 is SYDVKM. CDR3 sequence: CASLSGADGYTF. CDR3 in DNA: TGTGCCAGCCTATCAGGGGCTGATGGCTACACCTTC.

This clonotype was recorded many times. The J gene is TRBJ2-3, the V gene TRBV27; D uncertain. The CDR3 is 17 amino acids. Deletions cut 5 bases from V and 0 bases from J, with 18 bases between. From germline, CDR1 is MNHEY and CDR2 SMNVEV (reference sequence). The CDR3 reads CASSPRTETWSTDTQYF. CDR3 nucleotide sequence: TGTGCCAGCAGTCCGCGGACGGAGACCTGGAGCACAGATACGCAGTATTTT.

In this sample, this clonotype turned up many times. The rearrangement uses TRBV7-8 and TRBJ2-1; 8 nucleotides align to TRBD2. The CDR3 is 16 residues long. Germline trimming cut 2 bases from V and 7 bases from J; bases unmatched to any gene: 10. Germline V gives CDR1 SGHVS, CDR2 FQNEAQ. The CDR3 spells CASSLFGRGLRNEQFF. Here the CDR3 DNA reads TGTGCCAGCAGCTTATTCGGGAGGGGATTGAGGAATGAGCAGTTCTTC.

This clonotype was counted ten times or more. The chain recombines TRBV7-9 with TRBJ2-1; 9 bases map to TRBD1. The CDR3 runs 15 residues. The germline CDR1 and CDR2 sequences are SEHNR and FQNEAQ (reference sequence). Trimming removed 6 bases from V and 4 bases from J; junction bases left unmatched: 7. CDR3 loop: CASRPGTGSYNEQFF. As DNA, the CDR3 is TGTGCCAGCAGGCCCGGGACAGGGTCGTACAATGAGCAGTTCTTC.

The chain joins TRBV12-3 or TRBV12-4 to TRBJ1-2, with no clear D. CDR3 length: 11 amino acids. V was shortened by 3 bases and J by 5 bases, with 4 bases between the two germline ends. CDR3 DNA: TGTGCCAGCAGTTTCGAATATGGCTACACCTTC. Translating gives CASSFEYGYTF.

The chain carries TRBV7-9 and TRBJ2-6, with D perhaps being TRBD1 or TRBD2 (5 bases each). CDR1 is SEHNR, CDR2 FQNEAQ, per germline (reference sequence). V was cut by 4 bases and J by 2 bases, with 18 bases left in between. The CDR3 is 18 amino acids. The CDR3 is CASSSPKRGVTGANVLTF. CDR3 coding DNA: TGTGCCAGCAGCTCCCCCAAAAGGGGAGTAACTGGGGCCAACGTCCTGACTTTC. The variable domain in full, with the rest retrieved from reference TRBV7-9 and TRBJ2-6, is DTGVSQNPRHKITKRGQNVTFRCDPISEHNRLYWYRQTLGQGPEFLTYFQNEAQLEKSRLLSDRFSAERPKGSFSTLEIQRTEQGDSAMYLCASSSPKRGVTGANVLTFGAGSRLTVL.

This clonotype turned up a few times. This chain joins TRBV13 and TRBJ2-3, with 9 bases aligning to TRBD1. With 5 bases clipped from V and 6 bases from J, the junction kept 9 bases outside the gene matches. Per germline, CDR1 PRHDT and CDR2 FYEKMQ (reference sequence). The CDR3 contains 15 residues. The CDR3 sequence: CASSRRDRVGDTQYF. The CDR3 DNA reads as TGTGCCAGCAGCCGCCGGGACAGGGTCGGGGATACGCAGTATTTT.

In this sample, this clonotype turned up many times. The chain joins TRBV10-1 to TRBJ1-1; D remains ambiguous. Germline values: CDR1 WNHNN, CDR2 SYGVQD (reference sequence). The CDR3 spans 14 residues. Trimming shortened V by 4 bases and J by 4 bases, and 13 bases separated the two germline ends. The DNA for the CDR3 is TGCGCCAGCAGTGCAAATAGGGAGGGCACTGAAGCTTTCTTT. Translated, it gives CASSANREGTEAFF.

This clonotype was seen repeatedly, ten times or more. The V and J genes are TRBV6-4 and TRBJ1-5, with D tentatively TRBD1 (6 bases). The V gene lost 5 bases and the J gene lost 5 bases, with 13 bases spanning the gap. CDR1 MRHNA and CDR2 SNTAGT come from the germline V gene. The CDR3 runs to 14 residues. In nucleotides, the CDR3 is TGTGCCAGCAGTCTACAGGGTTTCGATCAGCCCCAGCATTTT. The encoded protein is CASSLQGFDQPQHF.

This clonotype was detected many times. The chain uses TRBV7-2 and TRBJ2-3, with 11 bases aligning to TRBD2. The V segment lost 5 bases and the J segment 4 bases; nucleotides outside the gene matches: 8. CDR3 length: 16 amino acids. Germline CDR1 and CDR2: SGHTA and FQGNSA. This chain's CDR3 is CASSRGLAGLSDTQYF. Written as DNA, the CDR3 is TGTGCCAGCAGCCGCGGACTAGCGGGTTTGTCAGATACGCAGTATTTT.

This clonotype was observed many times. This chain uses TRBV20-1 with TRBJ2-1, with a possible D match to TRBD2 (6 bases). Trimming took 4 bases from V and 2 from J, leaving 15 bases between them. CDR1 and CDR2 (germline): DFQATT, SNEGSKA (reference sequence). The CDR3 has 15 residues. The CDR3, as DNA: TGCAGTGCTACTGGGGAGCGCGGGACCTACAATGAGCAGTTCTTC. Protein sequence: CSATGERGTYNEQFF.

Many counts were recorded for this clonotype. The chain carries TRBV18 and TRBJ1-6; D is possibly TRBD1 (5 bases). Germline V gives CDR1 KGHSH, CDR2 LQKENI. The CDR3 runs to 15 residues. V was cut by 0 bases and J by 8 bases, with 11 bases left in between. CDR3 nucleotide sequence: TGTGCCAGCTCACCACCGGGACTTGCTGATTCACCCCTCCACTTT. Encoded protein: CASSPPGLADSPLHF.